The 16 T cell receptor beta chains in this list originate from one sample, sequenced in a study of CD8 T cells in Susac syndrome. Reverse transcription of roughly 0.5 to 1 ug RNA was carried out with random hexamers. TCRdb ran MiXCR on the immunoSEQ multiplex PCR reads and lists one entry per CDR3 protein. Of 200,000 or so distinct CDR3 sequences listed, roughly 96% are singletons. Sequencing was carried out using CD4+ T cells from PBMCs. Every receptor here comes from a human donor with multiple sclerosis.

The chain is built from TRBV11-2 and TRBJ2-2; D gene uncertain. Germline V gives CDR1 SGHAT, CDR2 FQNNGV. The CDR3 covers 17 residues. V shed 1 base and J shed 0 bases, with 12 bases lying between them. The CDR3 here is CASSLVARAANTGELFF. Written as DNA, the CDR3 is TGTGCCAGCAGCTTAGTTGCCCGGGCGGCGAACACCGGGGAGCTGTTTTTT.

This rearrangement joins TRBV11-2 to TRBJ2-2, with D possibly matching TRBD2 (6 bases). The ends were cut back, 4 bases at V and 6 bases at J, with 12 bases in the middle. CDR1 is SGHAT, CDR2 FQNNGV, per germline. The CDR3 has 14 residues. The CDR3 spells CASSSRTGAGELFF. The CDR3 DNA is TGTGCCAGCAGCTCTAGAACGGGGGCCGGGGAGCTGTTTTTT.

The genes are TRBV3-1 and TRBJ2-5; no clear D gene. The CDR3 is 12 residues long. Germline V CDR1 and CDR2: LGHDT, YNNKEL (reference sequence). The germline V and J ends were trimmed by 2 bases and 6 bases, with 7 bases remaining between them. The CDR3 DNA is TGTGCCAGCAGCCAAAGCATACAGACCCAGTACTTC. Its protein product is CASSQSIQTQYF.

The chain links TRBV13 to TRBJ2-7; 7 nucleotides line up with TRBD1. This CDR3 is built from 15 residues. V lost 0 bases to trimming and J lost 6 bases; unmatched junction nucleotides: 8. Germline values: CDR1 PRHDT, CDR2 FYEKMQ (reference sequence). The chain's CDR3 is CASSLGQMNRGEQYF. The CDR3 DNA reads TGTGCCAGCAGCTTAGGCCAAATGAACAGGGGCGAGCAGTACTTC.

The chain is built from TRBV4-2 and TRBJ1-1; possible D gene TRBD1, 6 bases. The CDR3 extends over 14 amino acids. V shed 1 base and J shed 6 bases, with 12 bases lying between them. CDR1 is LGHNA, CDR2 YNFKEQ, per germline. The CDR3, as DNA: TGTGCCAGCAGCCAAGTCGGGGGGCGGGCTGAAGCTTTCTTT. Its translation is CASSQVGGRAEAFF.

The chain carries TRBV3-1 and TRBJ2-5, with 10 bases lining up with TRBD2. The CDR3 consists of 16 residues. With V trimmed by 2 bases and J by 2 bases, 5 bases remained unmatched. Germline CDR1 reads LGHDT; CDR2 reads YNNKEL (reference sequence). CDR3 DNA sequence: TGTGCCAGCAGCCAACCTAGCGGGGGTACACAAGAGACCCAGTACTTC. Protein sequence: CASSQPSGGTQETQYF.

The rearrangement joins TRBV27 to TRBJ2-3; D remains unclear. V was shortened by 4 bases and J by 6 bases, with 14 bases between the two germline ends. This CDR3 is built from 14 residues. Per germline, CDR1 MNHEY and CDR2 SMNVEV (reference sequence). CDR3 region: CASSSAVSRDTQYF. Here the CDR3 DNA reads TGTGCCAGCAGTTCCGCCGTATCAAGGGATACGCAGTATTTT.

The rearrangement uses TRBV5-1 and TRBJ2-7, with D possibly matching TRBD1 (6 bases). This CDR3 comprises 14 residues. Per the germline V gene, CDR1 is SGHRS and CDR2 is YFSETQ. Trimming removed 5 bases from V and 2 bases from J, with 14 bases in between. In DNA, the CDR3 is TGCGCCAGCAGGGAAAGCCGGACAGCCTACGAGCAGTACTTC. Protein product: CASRESRTAYEQYF.

The chain couples TRBV7-9 to TRBJ2-7; 9 bases are a match to TRBD2. V was clipped by 3 bases and J by 0 bases; unmatched bases: 3. Germline V gene data show CDR1 as SEHNR and CDR2 as FQNEAQ (reference sequence). This CDR3 contains 15 residues. CDR3 sequence (DNA): TGTGCCAGCAGCTTGTGGCGGGAGGGCTCCTACGAGCAGTACTTC. It is translated as CASSLWREGSYEQYF.

The rearrangement links TRBV28 to TRBJ2-3, with D hard to call. Germline assignment: CDR1 MDHEN and CDR2 SYDVKM. The CDR3 covers 16 residues. Trimming removed 3 bases from V and 3 bases from J, with 16 bases in between. The CDR3 is CASSLGKALGTDTQYF. CDR3 in DNA: TGTGCCAGCAGTTTGGGGAAGGCCCTGGGGACAGATACGCAGTATTTT.

This chain joins TRBV20-1 and TRBJ2-5; tentatively, D is TRBD2 (5 bases). Trimming took off 8 bases at V and 1 base at J, with 14 bases between the two ends. The CDR3 runs 13 residues. Germline V gives CDR1 DFQATT, CDR2 SNEGSKA (reference sequence). The CDR3 sequence is CSTASGLQETQYF. The DNA of the CDR3 is TGCAGTACGGCCAGCGGACTCCAAGAGACCCAGTACTTC.

The chain uses TRBV10-3 and TRBJ1-6, with 8 bases matching TRBD1. The trim removed 3 bases at V and 8 bases at J, leaving 6 bases unmatched. The CDR3 spans 15 residues. In germline, CDR1 is ENHRY, CDR2 SYGVKD. The CDR3 DNA reads as TGTGCCATCAGTGACTCAGGGGGCTGGGATTCACCCCTCCACTTT. It codes for CAISDSGGWDSPLHF.

The chain carries TRBV7-2 and TRBJ2-7, with 9 bases lining up with TRBD2. The V gene's germline CDR1 is SGHTA and CDR2 FQGNSA. The CDR3 is made up of 14 amino acids. Trimming at V came to 5 bases and at J to 6 bases, leaving 8 bases not matched to a gene. In nucleotides, the CDR3 is TGTGCCAGCAGCCTTAGCGGGAGTCGGGCCGAGCAGTACTTC. This encodes CASSLSGSRAEQYF.

This chain joins TRBV4-1 and TRBJ2-1, with TRBD2 matching over 10 bases. Germline V gene data show CDR1 as MGHRA and CDR2 as YSYEKL. The CDR3 runs to 19 residues. Trimming removed 0 bases from V and 0 bases from J; junction bases left unmatched: 8. For the CDR3, the DNA is TGCGCCAGCAGCCAAGAGCCAGGGACTAGCGTCCCCTCCTACAATGAGCAGTTCTTC. This sequence encodes CASSQEPGTSVPSYNEQFF.

V gene TRBV23-1 combines with J gene TRBJ2-5, with 13 bases fitting TRBD2. TRBV23-1 has ORF status, its function being uncertain. With 3 bases clipped from V and 2 bases from J, the junction kept 6 bases outside the gene matches. The CDR3 is 17 residues long. CDR3 nucleotide sequence: TGCGCCAGCAGTCACGGTTTGACTAGCGGGGGGCAAGAGACCCAGTACTTC. It translates to CASSHGLTSGGQETQYF.

The CDR3 spells CASLDRHEQFF. CDR3 nucleotide sequence: TGTGCCAGCCTAGATAGGCATGAGCAGTTCTTC. The chain is built from TRBV10-3 and TRBJ2-1; unclear D gene. The germline gives CDR1 ENHRY, CDR2 SYGVKD. The CDR3 is made up of 11 amino acids. Trimming took off 10 bases at V and 8 bases at J, with 12 bases between the two ends.